The rows below give T cell receptor beta chains drawn from one sample of a study of shared clonotypes between healthy human individuals. Assay: immunoSEQ multiplex PCR; the TCRdb copy retains only in-frame clones and omits some. Here the sample spans around 2,000,000 clones, about 95% being singletons. What was sequenced was naive CD8+ T cells sorted from blood. These receptors came from a man aged 18 to 35 in good health. Each CDR3 is given with its conserved first and last residue. The order of the fields is clone size, J gene, D gene, V gene, CDR3 DNA, CDR3 protein. D genes are given only for firm matches. The size field is filled for only some rows; it gives once, few, many or a size class.

NA | TRBJ2-3 | NA | TRBV5-6 | TGTGCCAGCAGCTTGTTACGGGACAACACAGATACGCAGTATTTT | CASSLLRDNTDTQYF
NA | TRBJ1-1 | NA | TRBV15 | TGTGCCACCAGCAGTCTCTCCGAACTGAACACTGAAGCTTTCTTT | CATSSLSELNTEAFF
NA | TRBJ1-2 | NA | TRBV27 | TGTGCCAGCAGTGGGTGGACACCAGGGCGGATCTTTAACTATGGCTACACCTTC | CASSGWTPGRIFNYGYTF
NA | TRBJ2-7 | TRBD2 | TRBV6-1 | TGTGCCAGCAGTGTCCGGACTAGCGGGGGCCTCTCCTACGAGCAGTACTTC | CASSVRTSGGLSYEQYF
NA | TRBJ2-7 | NA | TRBV27 | TGTGCCAGCAGTCACGGGACGGCGTCCTACGAGCAGTACTTC | CASSHGTASYEQYF
few | TRBJ1-1 | NA | TRBV9 | TGTGCCAGCAGCGGGACACCCAACACTGAAGCTTTCTTT | CASSGTPNTEAFF
NA | TRBJ2-7 | NA | TRBV21-1 | TGTGCCAGCAGCAACGGCCAGGGACGCTGCTCCTACGAGCAGTACTTC | CASSNGQGRCSYEQYF
once | TRBJ2-5 | NA | TRBV15 | TGTGCCACCAGCAGTGGGGGCGGAGAGACCCAGTACTTC | CATSSGGGETQYF
once | TRBJ1-5 | TRBD1 | TRBV19 | TGTGCCAGTAGTCCAACAGGGGTGGGGCAGCCCCAGCATTTT | CASSPTGVGQPQHF
NA | TRBJ2-3 | NA | TRBV7-9 | TGTGCCAGCAGCTTTAGGGCGACAGGGACTGGCACAGATACGCAGTATTTT | CASSFRATGTGTDTQYF
once | TRBJ2-7 | TRBD1 | TRBV4-1 | TGCGCCAGCAGCCAAGGGGAAGCCCGGGACAGTCGTTCCTACGAGCAGTACTTC | CASSQGEARDSRSYEQYF
NA | TRBJ2-6 | NA | TRBV7-9 | TGTGCCAGCAGCCCGCCAGTTAGCTCTGGGGCCAACGTCCTGACTTTC | CASSPPVSSGANVLTF
once | TRBJ2-7 | NA | TRBV6-5 | TGTGCCAGCAGACTAACCATACCCTCCTACGAGCAGTACTTC | CASRLTIPSYEQYF
NA | TRBJ2-5 | NA | TRBV28 | TGTGCCAGCAGTTTACGGGGGGCAGAGACCCAGTACTTC | CASSLRGAETQYF
NA | TRBJ2-5 | NA | TRBV25-1 | TGTGGAACCGGGCTGGGCGAGTACCAAGAGACCCAGTACTTC | CGTGLGEYQETQYF
NA | TRBJ2-7 | TRBD2 | TRBV5-1 | TGCGCCAGCAGCTGGACTAGCGGTGACTACGAGCAGTACTTC | CASSWTSGDYEQYF
NA | TRBJ1-5 | NA | TRBV5-3 | TGTGCCAGAAGCCCCGTCCAGCCCCAGCATTTT | CARSPVQPQHF
NA | TRBJ1-4 | NA | TRBV6-1 | TGTGCCAGCAGTGAAAGGGATACCGGGACGGGTGAAAAACTGTTTTTT | CASSERDTGTGEKLFF
NA | TRBJ1-2 | NA | TRBV29-1 | TGCAGCGTTGCAGGGACCCCGCCCTATGGCTACACCTTC | CSVAGTPPYGYTF
NA | TRBJ2-2 | NA | TRBV5-1 | TGCGCCAGCAGCGCCCCGACAGGGAACACCGGGGAGCTGTTTTTT | CASSAPTGNTGELFF
NA | TRBJ1-1 | NA | TRBV7-2 | TGTGCCAGCAGCTTAGGTGCCATGAACACTGAAGCTTTCTTT | CASSLGAMNTEAFF
NA | TRBJ1-2 | TRBD1 | TRBV6-5 | TGTGCCAGCAGTTACGGGACAGGGGAAGGCTACACCTTC | CASSYGTGEGYTF
NA | TRBJ1-1 | NA | TRBV10-3 | TGTGCCATCAGTGATGTGGTGGTTGGGGAAGGTTCCACTGAAGCTTTCTTT | CAISDVVVGEGSTEAFF
NA | TRBJ2-2 | NA | TRBV5-6 | TGTGCCAGCAGAGGAGGGGTCGACACCGGGGAGCTGTTTTTT | CASRGGVDTGELFF
NA | TRBJ1-1 | NA | TRBV13 | TGTGCCAGCAGCGGGCACGGGGCCCCGGCCACTGAAGCTTTCTTT | CASSGHGAPATEAFF
NA | TRBJ2-1 | NA | TRBV10-1 | TGCGCCAGCAGTGACGACGTAGGTTTCACCTACAATGAGCAGTTCTTC | CASSDDVGFTYNEQFF
NA | TRBJ1-5 | NA | TRBV2 | TGTGCCAGCAGACTGACAGGCTTTGGTCAGCCCCAGCATTTT | CASRLTGFGQPQHF
NA | TRBJ2-5 | NA | TRBV2 | TGTGCCAGCAGCGAGGTAGGGGAAGAGACCCAGTACTTC | CASSEVGEETQYF
NA | TRBJ1-5 | TRBD1 | TRBV28 | TGTGCCAGCAGTTTGCCCGGACAGGGGGCAAATCAGCCCCAGCATTTT | CASSLPGQGANQPQHF
NA | TRBJ1-2 | TRBD1 | TRBV27 | TGTGCCAGCAGTACAAGGACAGGAGACTATGGCTACACCTTC | CASSTRTGDYGYTF
NA | TRBJ1-1 | TRBD1 | TRBV30 | TGTGCCTGGGGAAAGACAGGGGCGGCCACTGAAGCTTTCTTT | CAWGKTGAATEAFF